The 18 T cell receptor beta chains below were found in one sample sequenced in a study of early T cells in non-severe SARS-CoV-2 infection. TCRdb re-called the 5' RACE reads with MiXCR, one entry per CDR3 protein. The sample consists of 90,000 or so distinct CDR3 sequences, about 15% of them appearing once. Sequencing was carried out using whole blood. These receptors all stem from an adult who was a healthcare worker with PCR-confirmed SARS-CoV-2 infection or an uninfected control (not recorded which).

This clonotype has only a few counts. The chain recombines TRBV14 with TRBJ1-1; 7 nucleotides agree with TRBD1. Germline CDR1 is SGHDN and CDR2 is FVKESK. The V and J ends lost 4 bases and 3 bases, in that order; junction bases with no gene match: 2. The CDR3 is 13 amino acids. In DNA form, the CDR3 reads TGTGCCAGCAGCCCGGGACAGTACACTGAAGCTTTCTTT. The encoded protein is CASSPGQYTEAFF.

This clonotype was seen repeatedly, ten times or more. This sequence joins TRBV20-1 and TRBJ2-1; D may be TRBD1 (7 bases). The CDR3 sequence is 15 residues long. CDR1 is DFQATT and CDR2 is SNEGSKA in the germline V gene (reference sequence). Trimming cost V 1 base and J 8 bases, with 18 bases left between them. The CDR3 spells CSARARGEPLHEQFF. CDR3 DNA sequence: TGCAGTGCTAGAGCCAGGGGGGAGCCCCTCCATGAGCAGTTCTTC.

The chain employs TRBV20-1 and TRBJ2-3; maybe TRBD2 (5 bases). Germline CDR1 is DFQATT and CDR2 is SNEGSKA (reference sequence). This CDR3 contains 15 residues. V was trimmed by 2 bases and J by 1 base, leaving 13 bases between them. This CDR3 reads CSARSVNSGTDTQYF. For the CDR3, the DNA is TGCAGTGCTAGAAGCGTTAATAGCGGCACAGATACGCAGTATTTT.

This clonotype was recorded a few times. CDR3 loop: CASSYGTGLSNQPQHF. CDR3 in DNA: TGTGCCAGCAGTTACGGGACAGGGTTGAGCAATCAGCCCCAGCATTTT. The rearrangement links TRBV6-2 or TRBV6-3 to TRBJ1-5, with TRBD1 matching over 9 bases. The CDR3 sequence is 16 residues long. Germline-derived CDR1 and CDR2 are MNHEY and SVGEGT. V lost 2 bases to trimming and J lost 1 base; unmatched junction nucleotides: 3.

Only a few counts were recorded for this clonotype. The chain employs TRBV3-1 and TRBJ2-3, with TRBD2 matching 8 bases. V shed 3 bases, J shed 8 bases, and the junction held 7 bases outside the gene matches. The CDR3 is made up of 14 amino acids. The V gene's germline CDR1 is LGHDT and CDR2 YNNKEL (reference sequence). This CDR3 reads CASSQQRGTGTQYF. The CDR3 DNA reads TGTGCCAGCAGCCAGCAGCGGGGGACTGGTACGCAGTATTTT.

CDR3 protein: CASSLQLRGLYEQYF. The DNA of the CDR3 is TGTGCCAGCAGTTTACAGCTTCGGGGACTATACGAGCAGTACTTC. The J gene is TRBJ2-7, the V gene TRBV28; 7 bases match TRBD2. V trimming: 2 bases; J trimming: 4 bases; junction bases outside the gene matches: 8. The CDR3 length is 15 residues. CDR1 is MDHEN, CDR2 SYDVKM, per germline.

This clonotype was observed a handful of times. The chain employs TRBV20-1 and TRBJ2-7; D might be TRBD2 (5 bases). The V end lost 3 bases, the J end lost 2 bases, and 11 bases lay between the germline ends. This CDR3 contains 13 residues. The germline V gene encodes CDR1 DFQATT and CDR2 SNEGSKA (reference sequence). The CDR3 sequence is CSASADYTYEQYF. CDR3 sequence (DNA): TGCAGTGCTAGTGCAGACTACACCTACGAGCAGTACTTC.

This clonotype was counted many times. This chain connects TRBV20-1 to TRBJ2-1; a weak D match, TRBD2 (6 bases). This CDR3 spans 17 amino acids. Germline CDR1 reads DFQATT; CDR2 reads SNEGSKA (reference sequence). Trimming shortened V by 0 bases and J by 2 bases, and 17 bases separated the two germline ends. CDR3 DNA sequence: TGCAGTGCTAGAGATTTCCAAGGAGGGCCCACCTACAATGAGCAGTTCTTC. Protein sequence: CSARDFQGGPTYNEQFF.

This clonotype has ten or more counts. J is TRBJ2-6 and V is TRBV6-1; D might be TRBD1 or TRBD2, each matching 5 bases. V shed 7 bases and J shed 2 bases, with 12 bases lying between them. The germline V gene encodes CDR1 MNHNS and CDR2 SASEGT. This CDR3 spans 15 amino acids. The DNA for the CDR3 is TGTGCCAGCAACCCCTGGGGGACTGGGGCCAACGTCCTGACTTTC. It is translated as CASNPWGTGANVLTF.

The genes are TRBV6-1 and TRBJ2-7; a weak D match, TRBD1 (6 bases). The CDR3 totals 14 residues. Trimming stripped 1 base from V and 3 bases from J, with 10 bases between. CDR1 MNHNS and CDR2 SASEGT come from the germline V gene. CDR3 nucleotide sequence: TGTGCCAGCAGTGAAGTAGGGGGATTCTACGAGCAGTACTTC. Protein product: CASSEVGGFYEQYF.

This clonotype came up a few times. The CDR3 reads CASMGGNEQFF. CDR3 sequence (DNA): TGTGCCAGCATGGGGGGCAATGAGCAGTTCTTC. The V call is TRBV28, the J call TRBJ2-1; perhaps TRBD2 as D (6 bases). The V and J ends lost 7 bases and 6 bases respectively, with 7 bases between them. This CDR3 is 11 amino acids long. CDR1 and CDR2 (germline): MDHEN, SYDVKM.

This clonotype appeared a few times. V is TRBV7-9 and J is TRBJ2-1, with D perhaps TRBD1 (6 bases). Germline V lookup: CDR1 SEHNR, CDR2 FQNEAQ (reference sequence). The V and J ends lost 5 bases and 2 bases respectively, with 13 bases between them. The CDR3 is 15 residues long. Here the CDR3 DNA reads TGTGCCAGCAGCCAGTCGACAGGTACCTACAATGAGCAGTTCTTC. Translation: CASSQSTGTYNEQFF.

The chain joins TRBV30 to TRBJ2-2; 9 nucleotides align to TRBD2. CDR3 length equals 14 residues. The germline V gene has CDR1 GTSNPN and CDR2 SVGIG (reference sequence). The J segment lost 6 bases and the V segment lost 6 bases, leaving 8 bases of the junction unmatched. DNA for the CDR3: TGTGCCTGCGGTCGCGGGAGGGCGGCCGGGGAGCTGTTTTTT. Protein product: CACGRGRAAGELFF.

The rearrangement uses TRBV12-3 or TRBV12-4 and TRBJ2-3; 14 positions match TRBD2. The CDR3 runs to 15 residues. V was clipped by 5 bases and J by 7 bases; unmatched bases: 5. Here the CDR3 DNA reads TGTGCCAGCAGTCCAGGGACTAGCGGGAGCTATACGCAGTATTTT. Its translation is CASSPGTSGSYTQYF.

This clonotype was picked up a small number of times. The rearrangement joins TRBV19 to TRBJ1-2; no clear D. V shed 10 bases and J shed 8 bases, with 14 bases lying between them. Germline V gene sequence: CDR1 LNHDA, CDR2 SQIVND (reference sequence). CDR3 length: 11 residues. The CDR3 nucleotides read TGTGCCACCGGGGTTTTTGACGGCTACACCTTC. Protein: CATGVFDGYTF.

The chain carries TRBV7-9 and TRBJ1-2; D is unclear. Looked up from germline, CDR1 is SEHNR and CDR2 is FQNEAQ (reference sequence). Trimming cost V 3 bases and J 6 bases, with 11 bases left between them. This CDR3 region has 13 residues. CDR3 region: CASSFVRSDGYTF. CDR3 bases: TGTGCCAGCAGCTTCGTTAGATCCGATGGCTACACCTTC.

This clonotype was picked up a small number of times. The chain employs TRBV4-1 and TRBJ2-4; a possible D gene is TRBD1 (5 bases). The CDR3 length is 14 residues. Germline V gene sequence: CDR1 MGHRA, CDR2 YSYEKL. Trimming took 3 bases from V and 6 from J, leaving 12 bases between them. The CDR3 spells CASSHLGQVNIQYF. The CDR3 bases are TGCGCCAGCAGCCACCTCGGACAAGTAAACATTCAGTACTTC.

This clonotype was seen only a few times. This rearrangement joins TRBV7-8 to TRBJ1-1; 7 positions match TRBD1. The CDR3 contains 15 residues. Germline CDR1 reads SGHVS; CDR2 reads FQNEAQ. Trimming at V came to 4 bases and at J to 1 base, leaving 6 bases not matched to a gene. The CDR3 spells CASSSPRTGNTEAFF. The CDR3 DNA is TGTGCCAGCAGCTCCCCTCGGACAGGGAACACTGAAGCTTTCTTT. Full variable domain (outside the CDR3, taken from reference TRBV7-8 and TRBJ1-1): GAGVSQSPRYKVAKRGQDVALRCDPISGHVSLFWYQQALGQGPEFLTYFQNEAQLDKSGLPSDRFFAERPEGSVSTLKIQRTQQEDSAVYLCASSSPRTGNTEAFFGQGTRLTVV.